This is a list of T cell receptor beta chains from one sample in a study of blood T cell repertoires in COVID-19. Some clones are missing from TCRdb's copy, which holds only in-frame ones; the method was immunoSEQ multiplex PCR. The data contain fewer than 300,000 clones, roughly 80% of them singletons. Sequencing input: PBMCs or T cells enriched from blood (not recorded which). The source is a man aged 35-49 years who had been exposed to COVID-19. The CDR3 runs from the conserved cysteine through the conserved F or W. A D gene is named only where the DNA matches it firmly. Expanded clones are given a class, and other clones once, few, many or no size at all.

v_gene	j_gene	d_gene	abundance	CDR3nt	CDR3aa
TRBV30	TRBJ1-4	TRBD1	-	TGTGCCTGGAGGAACCCCCGGGACAGGGGTTGGTGGCTGTTTTTT	CAWRNPRDRGWWLFF
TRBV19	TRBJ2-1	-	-	TGTGCCAGCTTGGGACTCGACAATGAGCAGTTCTTC	CASLGLDNEQFF
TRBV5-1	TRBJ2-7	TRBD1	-	TGCGCCAGCAGCTTCGACAGGGACTACGAGCAGTACTTC	CASSFDRDYEQYF
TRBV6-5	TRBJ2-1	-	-	TGTGCCAGCAGCTCTCAGTACAATGAGCAGTTCTTC	CASSSQYNEQFF
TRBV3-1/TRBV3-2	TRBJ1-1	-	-	TGTGCCAGCAGCCAACCCGGTGCGAACACTGAAGCTTTCTTT	CASSQPGANTEAFF
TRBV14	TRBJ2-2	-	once	TGTGCCAGCAGCCCAAGAGGGGGTGAGCTGTTTTTT	CASSPRGGELFF
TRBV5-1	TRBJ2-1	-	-	TGCGCCAGCAGCTTGCTTGAGGCGATATCCTACAATGAGCAGTTCTTC	CASSLLEAISYNEQFF
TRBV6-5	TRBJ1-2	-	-	TGTGCCAGCAGTTACCAGGGTACTATGATGGGCTACACCTTC	CASSYQGTMMGYTF
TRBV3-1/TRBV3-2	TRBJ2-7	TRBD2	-	TGTGCCAGCAGCTCTAGGACTAGCGGGAGGGCTTACGAGCAGTACTTC	CASSSRTSGRAYEQYF
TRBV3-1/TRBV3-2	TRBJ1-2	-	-	TGTGCCAGCAGCCAAGGAAACATTTACTATGGCTACACCTTC	CASSQGNIYYGYTF
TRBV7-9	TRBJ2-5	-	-	TGTGCCAGCAGCCCGACGGGACAAGAGACCCAGTACTTC	CASSPTGQETQYF
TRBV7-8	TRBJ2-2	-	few	TGTGCCAGCAGCCAATCTACCGAGGTCACCGGGGAGCTGTTTTTT	CASSQSTEVTGELFF
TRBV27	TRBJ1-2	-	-	TGTGCCAGCAGTTTCGAGGGAGCTAACTATGGCTACACCTTC	CASSFEGANYGYTF
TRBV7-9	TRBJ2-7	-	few	TGTGCCAGCAGCCCCACCTTAGGGGCTCGCTACGAGCAGTACTTC	CASSPTLGARYEQYF
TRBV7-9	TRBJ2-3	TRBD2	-	TGTGCCAGCAGCACCGGACTAGCGGTCACAGATACGCAGTATTTT	CASSTGLAVTDTQYF
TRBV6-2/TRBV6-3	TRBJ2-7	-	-	TGTGCCAGCAGTTACCGGTTCGGTCGGAAGGGGTACGAGCAGTACTTC	CASSYRFGRKGYEQYF
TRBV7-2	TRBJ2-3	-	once	TGTGCCAGCAGCTCCCGACTTACTTACACAGATACGCAGTATTTT	CASSSRLTYTDTQYF
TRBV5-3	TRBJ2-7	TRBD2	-	TGTGCCAGAAGCCCGCGGTGGAGCGGGAACTACGAGCAGTACTTC	CARSPRWSGNYEQYF
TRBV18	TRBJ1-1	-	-	TGTGCCAGCTCACCCTCCGCGGGGCTGGGTGGAGCTTTCTTT	CASSPSAGLGGAFF
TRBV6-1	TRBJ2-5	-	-	TGTGCCAGCAGTGAGGGGACACTCCAAGAGACCCAGTACTTC	CASSEGTLQETQYF
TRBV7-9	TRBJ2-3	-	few	TGTGCCAGCAGCCAACCCCTGGCGGGGCGCACAGATACGCAGTATTTT	CASSQPLAGRTDTQYF
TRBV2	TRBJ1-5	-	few	TGTGCCAGCAGTCGCGACAGTTTCGCGAATCAGCCCCAGCATTTT	CASSRDSFANQPQHF
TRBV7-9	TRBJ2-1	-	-	TGTGCCAGCAGCTTAACGGAGGACTACAATGAGCAGTTCTTC	CASSLTEDYNEQFF
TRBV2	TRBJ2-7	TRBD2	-	TGTGCCAGCAGTGAACGCGGGACTAGCGGGAGTCTCGGGTACGAGCAGTACTTC	CASSERGTSGSLGYEQYF
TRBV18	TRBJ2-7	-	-	TGTGCCAGCTCACCACGGAGTCGAGACGAGCAGTACTTC	CASSPRSRDEQYF
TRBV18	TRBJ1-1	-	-	TGTGCCAGCTCACCACCCCTCCGGGACACTGAAGCTTTCTTT	CASSPPLRDTEAFF
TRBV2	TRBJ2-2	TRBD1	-	TGTGCCAGCAGGGGGGACAGCTCAACCGGGGAGCTGTTTTTT	CASRGDSSTGELFF
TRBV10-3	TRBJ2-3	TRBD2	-	TGTGCCATCAGTAAGCAAAACCCGGGACTAGCTGGAGATACGCAGTATTTT	CAISKQNPGLAGDTQYF
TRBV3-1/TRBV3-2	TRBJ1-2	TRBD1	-	TGTGCCAGCAGACCGGGACAGGGAGGCTATGGCTACACCTTC	CASRPGQGGYGYTF
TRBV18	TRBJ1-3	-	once	TGTGCCAGCTCACTAAGTACACAGAAGAGCTCTGGAAACACCATATATTTT	CASSLSTQKSSGNTIYF
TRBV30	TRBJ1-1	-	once	TGTGCCTGGAGAGGGGCCAGTATGACTGAAGCTTTCTTT	CAWRGASMTEAFF
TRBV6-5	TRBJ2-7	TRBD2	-	TGTGCCAGCCTCCCCACTAGCGCCGGGTTTTACGAGCAGTACTTC	CASLPTSAGFYEQYF
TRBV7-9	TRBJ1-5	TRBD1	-	TGTGCCAGCAGCTTAGTCGGACAGGACAATCAGCCCCAGCATTTT	CASSLVGQDNQPQHF
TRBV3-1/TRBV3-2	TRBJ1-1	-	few	TGTGCCAGCAGCCACCCCCTCGGTGGGGGCGCCCCGCGAGAAGCTTTCTTT	CASSHPLGGGAPREAFF
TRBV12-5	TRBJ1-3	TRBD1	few	TGTGCTAGTGGCCAGAACAGGGGAGTCGACTTT	CASGQNRGVDF
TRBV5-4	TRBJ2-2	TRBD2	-	TGTGCCAGCAGCTTGCCAGCGGGAGGACGGACCGGGGAGCTGTTTTTT	CASSLPAGGRTGELFF
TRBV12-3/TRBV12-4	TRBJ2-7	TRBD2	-	TGTGCCAGCTGCGGGACTAGCGTCTACGAGCAGTACTTC	CASCGTSVYEQYF
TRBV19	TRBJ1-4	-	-	TGTGCCAGTAGGACTGACCTTCATGAAAAACTGTTTTTT	CASRTDLHEKLFF
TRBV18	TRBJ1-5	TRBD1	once	TGTGCCAGCTCACCAGCGGCGACAGGGGAAGGAAATCAGCCCCAGCATTTT	CASSPAATGEGNQPQHF
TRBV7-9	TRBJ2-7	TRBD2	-	TGTGCCAGCAGCTTAGAGGCTAGCGGGAGTTTCGAGCAGTACTTC	CASSLEASGSFEQYF
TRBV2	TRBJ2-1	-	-	TGTGCCAGCATGAGTTCGGGCTACAATGAGCAGTTCTTC	CASMSSGYNEQFF
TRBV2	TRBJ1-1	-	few	TGTGCCAGCAGTGAGGGGAGGTTAAGGGACACTGAAGCTTTCTTT	CASSEGRLRDTEAFF
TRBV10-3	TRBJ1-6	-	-	TGTGCCATGCGCCAGCAGGGGAATTCACCCCTCCACTTT	CAMRQQGNSPLHF
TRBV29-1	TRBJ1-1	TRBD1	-	TGCAGCGGGACAGGGAATCCTGAAGCTTTCTTT	CSGTGNPEAFF
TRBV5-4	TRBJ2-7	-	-	TGTGCCAGCAGCTTTGCACAGGGATCCTACGAGCAGTACTTC	CASSFAQGSYEQYF
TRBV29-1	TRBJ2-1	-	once	TGCAGCGTTGAAGACGGGGCCTACAATGAGCAGTTCTTC	CSVEDGAYNEQFF
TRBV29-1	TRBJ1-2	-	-	TGCAGCGTCGAACTCCGGGGGGGCTGGGACGGCTACACCTTC	CSVELRGGWDGYTF
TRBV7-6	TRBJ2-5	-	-	TGTGCCAGCAGCTTAGCATCCGGGGTGAGGACCCAGTACTTC	CASSLASGVRTQYF
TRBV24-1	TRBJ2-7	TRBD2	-	TGTGCCACCAGTTCCTGGACTAGCTTCGAGCAGTACTTC	CATSSWTSFEQYF
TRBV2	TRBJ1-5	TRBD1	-	TGTGCCAGCAGGTGGGGACAGGCCAATCAGCCCCAGCATTTT	CASRWGQANQPQHF
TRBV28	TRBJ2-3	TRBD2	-	TGTGCCAGCAGTTTGGGAGTAGGACTAGCGGGAGGGGTTTTCACAGATACGCAGTATTTT	CASSLGVGLAGGVFTDTQYF
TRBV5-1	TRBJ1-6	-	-	TGCGCCAGCAGCTTGTGGCAGATTAATTCACCCCTCCACTTT	CASSLWQINSPLHF
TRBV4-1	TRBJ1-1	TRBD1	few	TGCGCCAGCAGCCAGCACGGGGTAGGACAGGGGGAGCTTGAAGCTTTCTTT	CASSQHGVGQGELEAFF
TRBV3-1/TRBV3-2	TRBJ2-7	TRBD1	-	TGTGCCAGCAGCCGCCGGGACAGGGAATTTGGGCAGTACTTC	CASSRRDREFGQYF
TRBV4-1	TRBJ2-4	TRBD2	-	TGCGCCAGCAGCCAGGGGGGAGGGCCTCAGAGAGCCAAAAACATTCAGTACTTC	CASSQGGGPQRAKNIQYF
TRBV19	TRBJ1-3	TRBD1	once	TGTGCCAGTGTTGACAGGGGGATTACTGGAAACACCATATATTTT	CASVDRGITGNTIYF
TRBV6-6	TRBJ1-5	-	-	TGTGCCAGCACACAGGCGAACAATCAGCCCCAGCATTTT	CASTQANNQPQHF